This TCR beta chain was retrieved from a study of T-cell reconstitution after alpha-beta-depleted transplantation in children listed by TCRdb under 2016. At the level of the whole study: Using TCR repertoire profiling, the study followed T-cell immune reconstitution in a quantitative way in children after TCRalphabeta/CD19-depleted allogeneic hematopoietic cell transplantation.

Turning to this clonotype: What antigen it recognizes has not been identified. No clone much larger than this one lies a single base away; base qualities are absent.

Library construction relied on PCR. TCRdb lists the instrument as Illumina HiSeq 2500. To normalize quantification of the TCRbeta repertoire, the TCR libraries were built with molecular barcoding that relied on unique molecular identifiers. The public sequencing data were trimmed at Q25 with fastp and processed into clonotypes with MiXCR by TCRdb, which kept only in-frame beta chains. Records with the same CDR3 protein are collapsed into one entry carrying the most frequent genes and DNA. In this sample the table shows 500,000 to 600,000 distinct CDR3 sequences, around a third of which occur a single time. Around 2.4% of the sample rests with the top ten. Sequences LGHNA (CDR1) and YSLEER (CDR2) are obtained from the germline V gene. The germline ends are 11 bases apart after V is trimmed by 1 base and J by 0 bases. From the cysteine up to the phenylalanine, the CDR3 has a length of 16 residues. This entry keeps only the CDR3 DNA: 48 bases, framed from base 1.

The source was PBMCs from the stem cell graft donor, collected from the stem cell graft. The chain joins TRBV4-3 to TRBJ2-3; perhaps TRBD2 is the D gene, with 6 bases matching. The receptor was isolated from a human donor who donated a stem cell graft to a child with aplastic anemia. The DNA reads as follows: TGCGCCAGCAGCCAAGGAAGGGCGGGAAGCACAGATACGCAGTATTTT. This encodes CASSQGRAGSTDTQYF.